This note documents a single T cell receptor (beta chain) sequence. What it binds is not known. Germline trimming cut 5 bases from V and 6 bases from J; bases unmatched to any gene: 6. CDR3 length equals 16 residues. Per the germline V gene, CDR1 is SSHAT and CDR2 is FNYEAQ (reference sequence). Only in-frame clones appear in the TCRdb table, and some are missing; sequencing was by immunoSEQ multiplex PCR. The data hold around 80,000 clones, with roughly 80% observed a single time. The data were obtained in a study of OX40 agonist ivuxolimab in advanced cancers. Overall study results and limits: Mean expanded clone counts were higher in CD8+ than CD4+ T cells.

This sequence joins TRBV7-7 and TRBJ2-2, with 13 bases aligning to TRBD2. This sample comprised CD4+ or CD8+ T cells sorted from blood, obtained in a trial of the OX40 agonist ivuxolimab. The sequence was obtained from an adult with an advanced solid tumor such as melanoma, head and neck, liver or kidney cancer. CDR3: CASSPGLAGASGELFF. DNA for the CDR3: TGTGCCAGCAGCCCCGGACTAGCGGGGGCTTCCGGGGAGCTGTTTTTT.